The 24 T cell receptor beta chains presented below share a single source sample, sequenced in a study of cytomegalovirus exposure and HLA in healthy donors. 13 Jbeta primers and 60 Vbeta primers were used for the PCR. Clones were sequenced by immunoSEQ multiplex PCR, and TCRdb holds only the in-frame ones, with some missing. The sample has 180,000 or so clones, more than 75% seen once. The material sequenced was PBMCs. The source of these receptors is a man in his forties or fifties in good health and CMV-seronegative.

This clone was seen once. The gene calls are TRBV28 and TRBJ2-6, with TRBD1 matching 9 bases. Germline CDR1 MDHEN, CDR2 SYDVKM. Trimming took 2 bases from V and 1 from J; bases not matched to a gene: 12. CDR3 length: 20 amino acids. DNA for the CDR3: TGTGCCAGCAGTTTAGGGACAGGGTGGCTGTCTGCGTCTGGGGCCAACGTCCTGACTTTC. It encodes CASSLGTGWLSASGANVLTF.

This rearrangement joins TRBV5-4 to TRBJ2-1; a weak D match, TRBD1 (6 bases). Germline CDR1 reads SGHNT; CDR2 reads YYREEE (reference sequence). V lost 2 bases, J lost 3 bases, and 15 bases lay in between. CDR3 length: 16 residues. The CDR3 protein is CASSLIGRGNYNEQFF. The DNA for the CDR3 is TGTGCCAGCAGCTTAATCGGAAGGGGGAACTACAATGAGCAGTTCTTC.

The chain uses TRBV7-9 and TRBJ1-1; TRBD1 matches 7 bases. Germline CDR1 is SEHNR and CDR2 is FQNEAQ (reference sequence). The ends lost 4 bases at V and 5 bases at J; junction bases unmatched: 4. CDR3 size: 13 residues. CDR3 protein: CASSSDRWTEAFF. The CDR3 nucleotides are TGTGCCAGCAGCTCGGACAGGTGGACTGAAGCTTTCTTT.

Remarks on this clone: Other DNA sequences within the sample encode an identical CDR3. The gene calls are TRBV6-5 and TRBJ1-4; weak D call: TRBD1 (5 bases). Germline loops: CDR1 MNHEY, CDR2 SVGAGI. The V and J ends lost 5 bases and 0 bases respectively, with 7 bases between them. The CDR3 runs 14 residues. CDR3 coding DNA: TGTGCCAGCAGTGACAGAGCAACTAATGAAAAACTGTTTTTT. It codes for CASSDRATNEKLFF.

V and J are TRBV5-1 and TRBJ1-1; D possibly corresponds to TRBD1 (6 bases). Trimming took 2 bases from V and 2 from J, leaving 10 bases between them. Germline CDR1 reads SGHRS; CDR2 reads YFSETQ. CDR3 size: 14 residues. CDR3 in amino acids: CASSFGQLNTEAFF. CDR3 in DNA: TGCGCCAGCAGCTTTGGACAGCTAAACACTGAAGCTTTCTTT.

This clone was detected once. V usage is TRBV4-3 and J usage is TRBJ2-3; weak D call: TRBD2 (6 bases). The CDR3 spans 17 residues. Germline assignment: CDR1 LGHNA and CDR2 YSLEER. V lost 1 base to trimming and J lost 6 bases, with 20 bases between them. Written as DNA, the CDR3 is TGCGCCAGCAGCCAAGGTTCGGGACTGGGCGTTCCGGATACGCAGTATTTT. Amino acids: CASSQGSGLGVPDTQYF.

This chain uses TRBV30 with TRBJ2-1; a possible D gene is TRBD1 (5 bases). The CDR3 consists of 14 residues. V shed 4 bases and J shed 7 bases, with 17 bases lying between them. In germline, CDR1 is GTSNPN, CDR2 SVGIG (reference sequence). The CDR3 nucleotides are TGTGCCTGGATACCAAGCAGGGTAGAAAATGAGCAGTTCTTC. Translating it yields CAWIPSRVENEQFF.

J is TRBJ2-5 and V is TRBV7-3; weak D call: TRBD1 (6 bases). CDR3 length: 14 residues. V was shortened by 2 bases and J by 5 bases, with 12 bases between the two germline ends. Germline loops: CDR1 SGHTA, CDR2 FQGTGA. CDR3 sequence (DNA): TGTGCCAGCAGCTTAGGGGGCCTAGGGGAGACCCAGTACTTC. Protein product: CASSLGGLGETQYF.

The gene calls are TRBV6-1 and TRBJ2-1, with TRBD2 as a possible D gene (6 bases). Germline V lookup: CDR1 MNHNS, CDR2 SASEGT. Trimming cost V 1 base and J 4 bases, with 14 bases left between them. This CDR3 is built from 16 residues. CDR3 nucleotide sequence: TGTGCCAGCAGTGAAGTAGGGGCCGGGGGATACAATGAGCAGTTCTTC. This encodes CASSEVGAGGYNEQFF.

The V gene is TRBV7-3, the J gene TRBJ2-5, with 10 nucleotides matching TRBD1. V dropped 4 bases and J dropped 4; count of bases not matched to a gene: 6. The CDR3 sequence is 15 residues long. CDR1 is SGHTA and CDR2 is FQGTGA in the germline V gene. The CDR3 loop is CASSSTGQGRETQYF. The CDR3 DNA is TGTGCCAGCAGCTCCACGGGACAGGGGAGAGAGACCCAGTACTTC.

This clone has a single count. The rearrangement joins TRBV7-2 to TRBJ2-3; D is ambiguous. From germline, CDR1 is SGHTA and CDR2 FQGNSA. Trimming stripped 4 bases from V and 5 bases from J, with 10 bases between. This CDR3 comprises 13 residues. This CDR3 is CASSSQIEDTQYF. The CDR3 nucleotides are TGTGCCAGCAGCTCACAGATTGAAGATACGCAGTATTTT.

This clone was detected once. CDR3 sequence reads: CASTTGGQGNQPQHF. For the CDR3, the DNA is TGCGCCAGCACCACAGGGGGCCAAGGCAATCAGCCCCAGCATTTT. The rearrangement uses TRBV10-1 and TRBJ1-5, with 9 bases identical to TRBD1. Germline values: CDR1 WNHNN, CDR2 SYGVQD (reference sequence). Trimming removed 7 bases from V and 2 bases from J; junction bases left unmatched: 6. The CDR3 sequence is 15 residues long.

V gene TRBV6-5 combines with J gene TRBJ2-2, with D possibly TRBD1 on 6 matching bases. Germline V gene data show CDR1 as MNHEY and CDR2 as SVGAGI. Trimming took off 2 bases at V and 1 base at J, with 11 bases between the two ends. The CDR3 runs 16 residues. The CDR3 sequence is CASSYPDRRNTGELFF. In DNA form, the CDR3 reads TGTGCCAGCAGTTACCCAGACAGGCGGAACACCGGGGAGCTGTTTTTT.

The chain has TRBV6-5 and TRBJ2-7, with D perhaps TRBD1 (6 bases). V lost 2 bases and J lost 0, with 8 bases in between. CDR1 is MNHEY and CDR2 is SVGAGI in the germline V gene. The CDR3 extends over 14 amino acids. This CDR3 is CASSYGGRSYEQYF. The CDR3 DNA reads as TGTGCCAGCAGTTACGGGGGCCGCTCCTACGAGCAGTACTTC.

The CDR3 DNA is TGTGCCAGCTCCCCTCGACAGGGTACGAATGAGCAGTTCTTC. Amino acid sequence: CASSPRQGTNEQFF. The chain links TRBV18 to TRBJ2-1; 7 bases map to TRBD1. CDR3 size: 14 residues. Germline V gene sequence: CDR1 KGHSH, CDR2 LQKENI. The trim removed 6 bases at V and 7 bases at J, leaving 9 bases unmatched.

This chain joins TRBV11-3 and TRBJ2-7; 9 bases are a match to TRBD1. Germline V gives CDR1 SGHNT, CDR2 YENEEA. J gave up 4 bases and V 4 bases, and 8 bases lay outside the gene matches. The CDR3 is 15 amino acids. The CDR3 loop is CASSSPNDRGYEQYF. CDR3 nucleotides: TGTGCCAGCAGCTCCCCAAACGACAGGGGGTACGAGCAGTACTTC. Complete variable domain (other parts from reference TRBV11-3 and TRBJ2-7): EAGVVQSPRYKIIEKKQPVAFWCNPISGHNTLYWYLQNLGQGPELLIRYENEEAVDDSQLPKDRFSAERLKGVDSTLKIQPAELGDSAVYLCASSSPNDRGYEQYFGPGTRLTVT.

This CDR3 reads CASSLTPTGSYEQYF. CDR3 bases: TGTGCCAGCAGCTTGACCCCGACAGGCTCCTACGAGCAGTACTTC. This chain joins TRBV7-8 and TRBJ2-5; weak D call: TRBD1 (6 bases). The J call may be mistaken, given a closer DNA end match to TRBJ2-7. Germline V gene sequence: CDR1 SGHVS, CDR2 FQNEAQ. This CDR3 spans 15 amino acids.

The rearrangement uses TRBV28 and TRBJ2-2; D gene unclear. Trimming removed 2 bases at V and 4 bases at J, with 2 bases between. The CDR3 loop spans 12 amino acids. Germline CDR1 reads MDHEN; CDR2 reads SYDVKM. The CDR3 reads CASSLLTGELFF. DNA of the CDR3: TGTGCCAGCAGTTTACTCACCGGGGAGCTGTTTTTT.

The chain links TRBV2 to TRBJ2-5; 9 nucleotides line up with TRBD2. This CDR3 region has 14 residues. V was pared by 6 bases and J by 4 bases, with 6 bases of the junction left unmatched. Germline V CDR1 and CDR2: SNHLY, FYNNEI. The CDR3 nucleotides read TGTGCCAGCAGGGGGGCGGGGGGGTTAGAGACCCAGTACTTC. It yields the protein CASRGAGGLETQYF.

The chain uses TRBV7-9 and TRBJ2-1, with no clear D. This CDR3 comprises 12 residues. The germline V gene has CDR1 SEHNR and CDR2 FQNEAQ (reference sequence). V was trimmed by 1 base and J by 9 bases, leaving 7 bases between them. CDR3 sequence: CASSLGYSEQFF. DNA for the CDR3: TGTGCCAGCAGCTTAGGATACTCTGAGCAGTTCTTC.

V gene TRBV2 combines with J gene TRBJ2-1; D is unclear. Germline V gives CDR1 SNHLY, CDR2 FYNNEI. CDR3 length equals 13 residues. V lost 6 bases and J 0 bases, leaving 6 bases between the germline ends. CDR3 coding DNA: TGTGCCAGCAGACCCAGCTCCTACAATGAGCAGTTCTTC. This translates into CASRPSSYNEQFF.

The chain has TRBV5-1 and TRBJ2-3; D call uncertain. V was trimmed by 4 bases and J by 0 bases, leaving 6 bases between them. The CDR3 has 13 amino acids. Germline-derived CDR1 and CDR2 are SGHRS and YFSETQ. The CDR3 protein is CASSEQSTDTQYF. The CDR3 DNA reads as TGCGCCAGCAGCGAGCAAAGCACAGATACGCAGTATTTT. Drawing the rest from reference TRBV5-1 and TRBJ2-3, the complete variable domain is KAGVTQTPRYLIKTRGQQVTLSCSPISGHRSVSWYQQTPGQGLQFLFEYFSETQRNKGNFPGRFSGRQFSNSRSEMNVSTLELGDSALYLCASSEQSTDTQYFGPGTRLTVL.

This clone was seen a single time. CDR3 sequence reads: CASSLVGLAGVSNEQFF. CDR3 DNA: TGTGCCAGCAGCTTGGTTGGACTAGCGGGAGTATCGAATGAGCAGTTCTTC. The chain joins TRBV5-4 to TRBJ2-1, with 13 bases matching TRBD2. This CDR3 contains 17 residues. Per the germline V gene, CDR1 is SGHNT and CDR2 is YYREEE (reference sequence). Germline trimming cut 0 bases from V and 7 bases from J; bases unmatched to any gene: 7.

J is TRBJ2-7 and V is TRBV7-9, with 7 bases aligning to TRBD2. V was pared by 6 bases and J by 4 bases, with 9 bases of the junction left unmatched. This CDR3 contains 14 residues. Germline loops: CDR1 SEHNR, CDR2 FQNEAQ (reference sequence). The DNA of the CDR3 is TGTGCCAGCAGTTTCACCGGGACTAAATACGAGCAGTACTTC. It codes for CASSFTGTKYEQYF.